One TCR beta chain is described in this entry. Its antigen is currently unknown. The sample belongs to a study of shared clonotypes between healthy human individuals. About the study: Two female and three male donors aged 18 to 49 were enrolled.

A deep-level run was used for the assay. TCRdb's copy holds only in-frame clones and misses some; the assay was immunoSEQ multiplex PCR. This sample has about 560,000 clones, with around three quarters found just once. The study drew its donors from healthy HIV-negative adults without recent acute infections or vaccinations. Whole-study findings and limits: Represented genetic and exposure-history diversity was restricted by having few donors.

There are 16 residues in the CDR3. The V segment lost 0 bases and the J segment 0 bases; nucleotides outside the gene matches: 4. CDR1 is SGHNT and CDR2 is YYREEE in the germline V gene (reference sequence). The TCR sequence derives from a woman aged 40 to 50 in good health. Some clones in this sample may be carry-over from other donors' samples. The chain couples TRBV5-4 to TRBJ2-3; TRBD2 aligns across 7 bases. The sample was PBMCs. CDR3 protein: CASSLGAGPSTDTQYF. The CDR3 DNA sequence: TGTGCCAGCAGCTTGGGAGCGGGACCTAGCACAGATACGCAGTATTTT.